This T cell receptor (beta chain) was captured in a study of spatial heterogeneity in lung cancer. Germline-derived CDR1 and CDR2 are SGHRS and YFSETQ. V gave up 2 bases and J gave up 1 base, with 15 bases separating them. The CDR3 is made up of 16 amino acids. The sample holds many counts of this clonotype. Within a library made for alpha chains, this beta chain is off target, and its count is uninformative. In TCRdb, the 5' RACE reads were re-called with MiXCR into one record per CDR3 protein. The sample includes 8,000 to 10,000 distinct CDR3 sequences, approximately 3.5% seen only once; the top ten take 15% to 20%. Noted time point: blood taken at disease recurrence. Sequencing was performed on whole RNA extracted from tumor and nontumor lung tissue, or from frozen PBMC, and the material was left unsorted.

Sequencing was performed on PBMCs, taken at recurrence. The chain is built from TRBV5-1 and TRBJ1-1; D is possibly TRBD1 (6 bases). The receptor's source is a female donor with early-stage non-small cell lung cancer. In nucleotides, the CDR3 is TGCGCCAGCAGCTTCTTTACAGGGTCCCCGAACACTGAAGCTTTCTTT. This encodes CASSFFTGSPNTEAFF.